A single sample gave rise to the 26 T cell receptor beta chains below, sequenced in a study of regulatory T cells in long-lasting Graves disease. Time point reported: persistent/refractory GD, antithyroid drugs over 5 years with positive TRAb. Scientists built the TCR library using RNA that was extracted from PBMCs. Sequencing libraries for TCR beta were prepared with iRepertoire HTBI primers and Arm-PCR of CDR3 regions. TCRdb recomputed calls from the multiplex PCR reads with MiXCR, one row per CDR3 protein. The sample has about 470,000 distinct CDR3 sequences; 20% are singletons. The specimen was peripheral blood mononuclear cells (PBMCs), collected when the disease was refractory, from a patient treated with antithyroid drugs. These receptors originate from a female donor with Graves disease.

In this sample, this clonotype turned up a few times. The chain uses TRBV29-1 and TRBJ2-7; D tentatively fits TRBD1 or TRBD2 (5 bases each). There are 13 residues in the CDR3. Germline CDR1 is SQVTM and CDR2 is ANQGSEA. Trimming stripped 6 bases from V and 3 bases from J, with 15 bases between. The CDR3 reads CSVEGSRDYEQYF. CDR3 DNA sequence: TGCAGCGTCGAGGGGTCACGGGACTACGAGCAGTACTTC.

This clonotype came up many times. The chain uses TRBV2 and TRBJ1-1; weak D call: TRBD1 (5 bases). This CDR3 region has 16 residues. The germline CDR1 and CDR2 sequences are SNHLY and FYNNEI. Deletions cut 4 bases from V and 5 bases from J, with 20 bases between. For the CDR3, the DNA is TGTGCCAGCAGTGTTAATTATCCTTTGGGGGGGACTGAAGCTTTCTTT. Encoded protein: CASSVNYPLGGTEAFF. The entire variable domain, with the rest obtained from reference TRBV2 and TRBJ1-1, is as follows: EPEVTQTPSHQVTQMGQEVILRCVPISNHLYFYWYRQILGQKVEFLVSFYNNEISEKSEIFDDQFSVERPDGSNFTLKIRSTKLEDSAMYFCASSVNYPLGGTEAFFGQGTRLTVV.

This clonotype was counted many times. The CDR3 spells CASSLIPQETQYF. As DNA, the CDR3 is TGTGCCAGCAGCTTAATCCCTCAAGAGACCCAGTACTTC. V is TRBV7-3 and J is TRBJ2-5; no clear D. There are 13 residues in the CDR3. V was cut by 1 base and J by 2 bases, with 5 bases left in between. Germline lookup yields CDR1 SGHTA and CDR2 FQGTGA.

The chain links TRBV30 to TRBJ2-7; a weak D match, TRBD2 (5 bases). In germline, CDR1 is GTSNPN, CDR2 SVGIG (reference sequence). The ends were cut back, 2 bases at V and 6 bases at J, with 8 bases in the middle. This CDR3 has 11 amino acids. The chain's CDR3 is CAWSPAVEQYF. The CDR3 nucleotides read TGTGCCTGGAGTCCAGCGGTCGAGCAGTACTTC.

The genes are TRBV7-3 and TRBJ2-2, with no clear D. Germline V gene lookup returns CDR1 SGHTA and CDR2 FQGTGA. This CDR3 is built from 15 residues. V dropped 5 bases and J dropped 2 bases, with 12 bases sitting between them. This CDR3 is CASSPQRVNTGELFF. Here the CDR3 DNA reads TGTGCCAGCAGCCCACAACGAGTAAACACCGGGGAGCTGTTTTTT.

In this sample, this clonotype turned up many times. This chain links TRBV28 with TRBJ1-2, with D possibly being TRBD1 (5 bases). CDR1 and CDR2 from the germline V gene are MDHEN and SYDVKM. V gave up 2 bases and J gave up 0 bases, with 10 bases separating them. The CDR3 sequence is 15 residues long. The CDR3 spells CASSLRGLANYGYTF. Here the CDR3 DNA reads TGTGCCAGCAGTTTAAGGGGCTTAGCTAACTATGGCTACACCTTC.

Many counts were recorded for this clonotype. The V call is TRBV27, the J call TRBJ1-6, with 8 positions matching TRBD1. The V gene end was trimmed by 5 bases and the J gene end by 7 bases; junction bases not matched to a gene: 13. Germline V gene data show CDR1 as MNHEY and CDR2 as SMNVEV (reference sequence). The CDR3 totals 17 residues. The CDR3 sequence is CASSTLSTGDINSPLHF. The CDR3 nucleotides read TGTGCCAGCAGTACCCTTTCGACAGGGGACATCAATTCACCCCTCCACTTT.

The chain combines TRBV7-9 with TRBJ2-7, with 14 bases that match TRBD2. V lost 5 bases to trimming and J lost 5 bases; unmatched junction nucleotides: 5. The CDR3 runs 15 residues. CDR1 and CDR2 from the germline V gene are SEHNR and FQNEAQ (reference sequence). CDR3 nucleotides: TGTGCCAGCAGCCGGACTAGCGGGAGGTTCCACGAGCAGTACTTC. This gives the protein CASSRTSGRFHEQYF.

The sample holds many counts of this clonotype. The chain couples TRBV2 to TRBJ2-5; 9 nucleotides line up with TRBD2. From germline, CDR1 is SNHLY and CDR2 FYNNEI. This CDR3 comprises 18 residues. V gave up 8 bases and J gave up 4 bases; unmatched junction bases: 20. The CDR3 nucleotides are TGTGCCAGCCGTCGAGAGGTTAGATTAGCGGGAGTAAGAGAGACCCAGTACTTC. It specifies CASRREVRLAGVRETQYF.

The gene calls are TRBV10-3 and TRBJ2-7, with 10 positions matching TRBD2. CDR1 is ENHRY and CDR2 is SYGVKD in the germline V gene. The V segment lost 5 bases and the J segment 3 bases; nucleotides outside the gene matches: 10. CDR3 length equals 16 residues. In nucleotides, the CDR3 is TGTGCCATCAGTTCCACCTCGTCTAGCGGGAGCTACGAGCAGTACTTC. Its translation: CAISSTSSSGSYEQYF.

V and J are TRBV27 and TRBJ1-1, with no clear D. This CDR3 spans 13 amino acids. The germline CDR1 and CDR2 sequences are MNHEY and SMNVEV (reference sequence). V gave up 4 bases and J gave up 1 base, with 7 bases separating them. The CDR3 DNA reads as TGTGCCAGCAGTTGGATCGGGAACACTGAAGCTTTCTTT. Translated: CASSWIGNTEAFF.

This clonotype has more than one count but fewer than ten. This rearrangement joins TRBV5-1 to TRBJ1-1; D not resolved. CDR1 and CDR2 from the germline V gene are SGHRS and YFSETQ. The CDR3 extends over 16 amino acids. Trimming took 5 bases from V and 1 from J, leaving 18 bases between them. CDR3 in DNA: TGCGCCAGCAGAAGAGGACTCCCCCTGGGGAACACTGAAGCTTTCTTT. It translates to CASRRGLPLGNTEAFF. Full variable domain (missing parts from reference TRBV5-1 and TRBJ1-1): KAGVTQTPRYLIKTRGQQVTLSCSPISGHRSVSWYQQTPGQGLQFLFEYFSETQRNKGNFPGRFSGRQFSNSRSEMNVSTLELGDSALYLCASRRGLPLGNTEAFFGQGTRLTVV.

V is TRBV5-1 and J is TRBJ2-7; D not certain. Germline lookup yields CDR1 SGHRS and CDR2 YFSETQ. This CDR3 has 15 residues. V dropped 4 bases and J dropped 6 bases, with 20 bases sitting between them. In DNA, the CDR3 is TGCGCCAGCAGCCCCCGGGCCACCCGTCTGGGCGAGCAGTACTTC. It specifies CASSPRATRLGEQYF. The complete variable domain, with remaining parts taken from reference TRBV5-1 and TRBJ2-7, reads KAGVTQTPRYLIKTRGQQVTLSCSPISGHRSVSWYQQTPGQGLQFLFEYFSETQRNKGNFPGRFSGRQFSNSRSEMNVSTLELGDSALYLCASSPRATRLGEQYFGPGTRLTVT.

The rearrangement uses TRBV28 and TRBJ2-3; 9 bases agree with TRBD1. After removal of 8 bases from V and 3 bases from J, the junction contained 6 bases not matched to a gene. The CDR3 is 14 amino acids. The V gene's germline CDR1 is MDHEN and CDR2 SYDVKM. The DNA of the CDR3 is TGTGCCAGCGGAGGGACAGGGTATACAGATACGCAGTATTTT. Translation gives CASGGTGYTDTQYF.

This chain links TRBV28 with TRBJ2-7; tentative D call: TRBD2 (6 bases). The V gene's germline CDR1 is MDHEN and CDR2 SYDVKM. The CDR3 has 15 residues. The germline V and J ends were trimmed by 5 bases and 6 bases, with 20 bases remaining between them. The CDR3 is CASSILASVGCEQYF. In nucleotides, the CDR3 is TGTGCCAGCAGTATACTAGCCTCCGTGGGCTGCGAGCAGTACTTC.

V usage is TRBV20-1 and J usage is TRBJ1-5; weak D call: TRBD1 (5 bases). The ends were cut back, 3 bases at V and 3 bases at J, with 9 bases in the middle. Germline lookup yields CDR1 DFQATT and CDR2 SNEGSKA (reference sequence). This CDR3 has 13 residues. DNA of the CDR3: TGCAGTGCTAGTCCAGGGTACAATCAGCCCCAGCATTTT. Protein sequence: CSASPGYNQPQHF.

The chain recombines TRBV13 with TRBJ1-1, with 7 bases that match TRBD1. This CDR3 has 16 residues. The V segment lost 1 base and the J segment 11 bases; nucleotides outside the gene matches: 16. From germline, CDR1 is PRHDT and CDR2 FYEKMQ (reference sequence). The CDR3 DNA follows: TGTGCCAGCAGCTTAGTGGGGCAAGACAGGGTTGGGGATGCTTTCTTT. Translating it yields CASSLVGQDRVGDAFF.

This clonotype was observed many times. The CDR3 protein is CASSLSGVAEAFF. CDR3 DNA sequence: TGTGCCAGCAGCTTAAGCGGAGTTGCGGAAGCTTTCTTT. The chain is built from TRBV7-9 and TRBJ1-1; D gene ambiguous. The CDR3 contains 13 residues. Deletions cut 2 bases from V and 8 bases from J, with 12 bases between. Per the germline V gene, CDR1 is SEHNR and CDR2 is FQNEAQ (reference sequence).

CDR3 coding DNA: TGTGCCAGTAGTACGGACAGGGTATCTGAAGCTTTCTTT. Protein sequence: CASSTDRVSEAFF. The chain employs TRBV19 and TRBJ1-1; 8 bases map to TRBD1. The CDR3 runs to 13 residues. Germline loops: CDR1 LNHDA, CDR2 SQIVND (reference sequence). V dropped 4 bases and J dropped 6; count of bases not matched to a gene: 4. The full variable domain, with the rest looked up from reference TRBV19 and TRBJ1-1, is DGGITQSPKYLFRKEGQNVTLSCEQNLNHDAMYWYRQDPGQGLRLIYYSQIVNDFQKGDIAEGYSVSREKKESFPLTVTSAQKNPTAFYLCASSTDRVSEAFFGQGTRLTVV.

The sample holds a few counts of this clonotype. The CDR3: CSASITQETQYF. The DNA for the CDR3 is TGCAGTGCTAGTATCACCCAAGAGACCCAGTACTTC. This sequence joins TRBV20-1 and TRBJ2-5; D not certain. Germline CDR1 reads DFQATT; CDR2 reads SNEGSKA (reference sequence). Trimming took 3 bases from V and 1 from J, leaving 6 bases between them. The CDR3 runs 12 residues.

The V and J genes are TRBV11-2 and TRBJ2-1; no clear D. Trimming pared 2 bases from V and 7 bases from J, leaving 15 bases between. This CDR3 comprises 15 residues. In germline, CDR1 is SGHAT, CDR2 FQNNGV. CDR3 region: CASSLRIAARNEQFF. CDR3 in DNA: TGTGCCAGCAGCTTAAGAATAGCTGCTAGGAATGAGCAGTTCTTC.

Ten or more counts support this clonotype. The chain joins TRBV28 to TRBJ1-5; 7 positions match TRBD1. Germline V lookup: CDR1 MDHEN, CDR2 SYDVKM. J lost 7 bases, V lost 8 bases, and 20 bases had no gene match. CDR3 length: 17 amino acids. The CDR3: CASGHSKTGRGRQPQHF. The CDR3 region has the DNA TGTGCCAGCGGGCATAGCAAGACAGGGCGAGGAAGGCAGCCCCAGCATTTT. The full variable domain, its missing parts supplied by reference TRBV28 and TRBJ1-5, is DVKVTQSSRYLVKRTGEKVFLECVQDMDHENMFWYRQDPGLGLRLIYFSYDVKMKEKGDIPEGYSVSREKKERFSLILESASTNQTSMYLCASGHSKTGRGRQPQHFGDGTRLSIL.

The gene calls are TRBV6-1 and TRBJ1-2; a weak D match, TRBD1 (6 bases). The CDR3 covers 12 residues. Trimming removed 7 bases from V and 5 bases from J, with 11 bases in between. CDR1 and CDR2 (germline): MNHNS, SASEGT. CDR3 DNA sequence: TGTGCCAGCACCTATCAGGGGTATGGCTACACCTTC. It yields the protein CASTYQGYGYTF.

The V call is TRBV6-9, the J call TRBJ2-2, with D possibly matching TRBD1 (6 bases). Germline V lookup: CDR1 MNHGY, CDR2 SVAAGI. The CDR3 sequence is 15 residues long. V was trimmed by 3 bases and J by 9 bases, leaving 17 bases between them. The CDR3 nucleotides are TGTGCCAGCAGTTACGACAGGTTGGGACCCCGGGAGCTGTTTTTT. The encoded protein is CASSYDRLGPRELFF.

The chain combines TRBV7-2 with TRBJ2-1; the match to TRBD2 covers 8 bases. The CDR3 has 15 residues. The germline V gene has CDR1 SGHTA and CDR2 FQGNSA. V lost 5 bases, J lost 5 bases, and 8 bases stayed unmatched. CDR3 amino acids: CASSPTSDSHNEQFF. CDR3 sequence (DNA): TGTGCCAGCAGCCCGACTAGCGATTCCCACAATGAGCAGTTCTTC.

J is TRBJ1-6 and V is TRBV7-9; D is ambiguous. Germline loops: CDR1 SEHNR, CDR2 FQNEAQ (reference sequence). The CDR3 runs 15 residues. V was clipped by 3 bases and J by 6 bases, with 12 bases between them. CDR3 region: CASSLTDGFNSPLHF. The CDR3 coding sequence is TGTGCCAGCAGCTTGACGGACGGATTTAATTCACCCCTCCACTTT.